This TCR beta chain was sequenced in a study of cytomegalovirus exposure and HLA in healthy donors. This CDR3 spans 16 amino acids. Losses at the gene ends were 5 bases for V and 0 bases for J; bases not matched to a gene: 6. Germline V gives CDR1 LNHDA, CDR2 SQIVND (reference sequence). The count of this clone is one. The antigen is unknown. PCR was performed using 60 Vbeta and 13 Jbeta primers. Sequencing used immunoSEQ multiplex PCR; TCRdb keeps in-frame clones, though not all of them. The profile shows 170,000 or so clones, 70% to 85% of them singletons. Whole-study findings and limits: Being productive about 87% or about 30% of the time was typical of most TCR beta V segments in an earlier analysis.

This TCR was sampled from a woman aged 40 to 55 in good health and CMV-seronegative. The sample consisted of PBMCs. This sequence joins TRBV19 and TRBJ2-1, with 8 bases lining up with TRBD2. The CDR3 DNA reads as TGTGCCAGTAGTTCCTTAGCGGGGCTCTCCTACAATGAGCAGTTCTTC. Protein: CASSSLAGLSYNEQFF.